This TCR beta chain emerged from a study of T-cell reconstitution after alpha-beta-depleted transplantation in children. Study-wide results and limits: Surviving recipient T cells and thymic progenitors accounted for the high day-60 TCRbeta diversity observed in some patients. It was reported that alpha-beta T cells came from several hundred expanded graft clones (about two months after transplant). The main origin of T-cell counts and diversity one year after transplant was newly produced T cells.

To note about this clonotype: Its antigen is unknown.

Preparation of the TCRbeta library was carried out with unique molecular identifiers. One entry per CDR3 protein results from TCRdb running MiXCR on the PCR reads. The sample includes about 510,000 distinct CDR3 sequences, roughly 10% seen only once; the top ten take 11% to 15%. Trimming pared 1 base from V and 4 bases from J, leaving 16 bases between. Germline V lookup: CDR1 SNHLY, CDR2 FYNNEI. There are 16 residues in the CDR3. The chain is built from TRBV2 and TRBJ1-2, with a weak D call TRBD1 (6 bases). Sequencing was performed on PBMCs, mostly from graft donor cells, taken 180 days after TCRalphabeta/CD19-depleted stem cell transplant. The sequence was obtained from a female patient aged 2 to 10 who had a stem cell transplant for aplastic anemia, so the T cells may come from the graft donor. The DNA of the CDR3 is TGTGCCAGCAGTGAAGGACGCAGGGGTAGAAGCTATGGCTACACCTTC. This gives the protein CASSEGRRGRSYGYTF.